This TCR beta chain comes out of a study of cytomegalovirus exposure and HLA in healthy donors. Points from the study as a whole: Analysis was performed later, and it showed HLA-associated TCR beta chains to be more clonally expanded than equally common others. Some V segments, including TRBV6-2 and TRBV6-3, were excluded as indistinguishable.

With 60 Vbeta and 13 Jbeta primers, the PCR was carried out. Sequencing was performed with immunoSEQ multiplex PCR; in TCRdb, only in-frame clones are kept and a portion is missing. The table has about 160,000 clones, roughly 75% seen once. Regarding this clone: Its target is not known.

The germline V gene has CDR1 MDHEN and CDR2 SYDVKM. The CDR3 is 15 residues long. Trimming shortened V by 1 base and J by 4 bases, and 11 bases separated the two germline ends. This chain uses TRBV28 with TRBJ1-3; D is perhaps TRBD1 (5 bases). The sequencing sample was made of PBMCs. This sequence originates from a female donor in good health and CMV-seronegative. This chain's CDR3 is CASSLSGGVGNTIYF. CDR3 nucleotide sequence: TGTGCCAGCAGTTTATCAGGAGGGGTCGGAAACACCATATATTTT. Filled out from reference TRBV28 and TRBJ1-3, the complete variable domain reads DVKVTQSSRYLVKRTGEKVFLECVQDMDHENMFWYRQDPGLGLRLIYFSYDVKMKEKGDIPEGYSVSREKKERFSLILESASTNQTSMYLCASSLSGGVGNTIYFGEGSWLTVV.